One sample yielded the 8 T cell receptor beta chains listed below, sequenced in a study of blood T cell repertoires in COVID-19. Measured with immunoSEQ multiplex PCR; TCRdb has only the in-frame clones, and not every one. The data show about 140,000 clones, over 80% seen once. Sequenced sample: peripheral blood. The receptors come from an elderly woman with acute or convalescent COVID-19.

The chain recombines TRBV6-5 with TRBJ2-5; 8 bases align to TRBD1. The CDR3 has 14 amino acids. Germline V gives CDR1 MNHEY, CDR2 SVGAGI. J lost 4 bases, V lost 5 bases, and 6 bases had no gene match. CDR3 nucleotides: TGTGCCAGCAGTCGGGGGACAGGAGTAGAGACCCAGTACTTC. Residues: CASSRGTGVETQYF.

The CDR3 loop reads CASGPEFKGYTF. The CDR3, as DNA: TGTGCCAGCGGGCCGGAATTTAAGGGCTACACCTTC. The rearrangement links TRBV12-3 or TRBV12-4 to TRBJ1-2; D remains ambiguous. Trimming removed 8 bases from V and 8 bases from J, with 15 bases in between. The CDR3 spans 12 residues.

This clone has a single count. The gene calls are TRBV7-9 and TRBJ1-2, with D possibly being TRBD1 (6 bases). The CDR3 runs 12 residues. V lost 2 bases and J lost 7, with 8 bases in between. The germline V gene encodes CDR1 SEHNR and CDR2 FQNEAQ (reference sequence). The CDR3 DNA reads TGTGCCAGCAGCTTATCGGACAGTGGCTACACCTTC. Translating it yields CASSLSDSGYTF. Based on the CDR3 plus reference TRBV7-9 and TRBJ1-2, the full variable domain is DTGVSQNPRHKITKRGQNVTFRCDPISEHNRLYWYRQTLGQGPEFLTYFQNEAQLEKSRLLSDRFSAERPKGSFSTLEIQRTEQGDSAMYLCASSLSDSGYTFGSGTRLTVV.

V gene TRBV7-9 combines with J gene TRBJ2-3; D possibly corresponds to TRBD2 (5 bases). V dropped 5 bases and J dropped 2 bases, with 17 bases sitting between them. CDR3 length equals 16 residues. Germline CDR1 is SEHNR and CDR2 is FQNEAQ (reference sequence). In DNA, the CDR3 is TGTGCCAGCAGCCTCGGACTGCCATCTAACACAGATACGCAGTATTTT. This gives the protein CASSLGLPSNTDTQYF.

The rearrangement joins TRBV6-5 to TRBJ1-1, with a tentative D call TRBD1 (6 bases). Per the germline V gene, CDR1 is MNHEY and CDR2 is SVGAGI. V lost 4 bases, J lost 10 bases, and 19 bases lay in between. The CDR3 has 14 amino acids. CDR3 loop: CASSSGETGLGAFF. In DNA form, the CDR3 reads TGTGCCAGCAGTTCAGGCGAGACAGGCCTGGGAGCTTTCTTT.

J is TRBJ2-5 and V is TRBV7-3; 8 nucleotides agree with TRBD2. The CDR3 runs to 15 residues. The V segment lost 5 bases and the J segment 2 bases; nucleotides outside the gene matches: 7. Germline CDR1 and CDR2: SGHTA and FQGTGA. The CDR3 DNA follows: TGTGCCAGCAGCCTAAATAGCGGGGTTCAAGAGACCCAGTACTTC. Amino acid sequence: CASSLNSGVQETQYF.

The chain combines TRBV7-2 with TRBJ2-5; D perhaps matches TRBD2 (7 bases). The germline V gene has CDR1 SGHTA and CDR2 FQGNSA. There are 15 residues in the CDR3. The V gene lost 0 bases and the J gene lost 7 bases, with 15 bases spanning the gap. This CDR3 is CASSLAIAGASTQYF. DNA for the CDR3: TGTGCCAGCAGCTTAGCGATCGCGGGGGCATCGACCCAGTACTTC. Complete variable domain (other parts from reference TRBV7-2 and TRBJ2-5): GAGVSQSPSNKVTEKGKDVELRCDPISGHTALYWYRQSLGQGLEFLIYFQGNSAPDKSGLPSDRFSAERTGGSVSTLTIQRTQQEDSAVYLCASSLAIAGASTQYFGPGTRLLVL.

This clone came up a few times. The chain has TRBV9 and TRBJ2-1; 7 nucleotides match TRBD2. The length of the CDR3 is 15 residues. V lost 0 bases and J lost 12; bases outside the gene matches: 12. Germline CDR1 SGDLS, CDR2 YYNGEE. CDR3 DNA sequence: TGTGCCAGCAGCGTAGGGCTAGCGGCAATGGCCGGGCAGTTCTTC. It translates to CASSVGLAAMAGQFF.